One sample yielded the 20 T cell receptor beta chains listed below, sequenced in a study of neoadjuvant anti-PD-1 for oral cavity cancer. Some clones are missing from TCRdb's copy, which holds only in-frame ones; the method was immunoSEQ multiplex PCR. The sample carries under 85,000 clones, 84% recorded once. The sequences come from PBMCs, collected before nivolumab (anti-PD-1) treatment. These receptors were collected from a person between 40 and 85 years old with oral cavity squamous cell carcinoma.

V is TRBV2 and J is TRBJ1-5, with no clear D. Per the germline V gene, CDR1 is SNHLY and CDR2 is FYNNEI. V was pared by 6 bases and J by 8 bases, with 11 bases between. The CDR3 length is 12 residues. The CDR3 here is CASRDPLEPQHF. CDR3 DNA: TGTGCCAGCAGAGACCCTCTGGAGCCCCAGCATTTT.

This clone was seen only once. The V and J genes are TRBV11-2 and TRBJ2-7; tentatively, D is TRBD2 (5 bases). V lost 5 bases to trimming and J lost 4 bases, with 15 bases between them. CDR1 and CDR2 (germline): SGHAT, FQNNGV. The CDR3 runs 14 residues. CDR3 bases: TGTGCCAGCAGCCGCGTGGAGGACGGATACGAGCAGTACTTC. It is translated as CASSRVEDGYEQYF.

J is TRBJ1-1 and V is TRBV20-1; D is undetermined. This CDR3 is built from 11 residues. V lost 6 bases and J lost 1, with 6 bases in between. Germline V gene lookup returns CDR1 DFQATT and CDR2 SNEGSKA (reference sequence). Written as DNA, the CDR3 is TGCAGTGCCGCCGAGAACACTGAAGCTTTCTTT. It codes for CSAAENTEAFF.

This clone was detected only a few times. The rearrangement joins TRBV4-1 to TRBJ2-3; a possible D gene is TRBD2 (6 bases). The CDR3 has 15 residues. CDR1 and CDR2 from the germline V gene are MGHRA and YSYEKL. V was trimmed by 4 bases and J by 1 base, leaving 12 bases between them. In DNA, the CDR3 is TGCGCCAGCAGCCGAACGGGAGATGGCACAGATACGCAGTATTTT. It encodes CASSRTGDGTDTQYF.

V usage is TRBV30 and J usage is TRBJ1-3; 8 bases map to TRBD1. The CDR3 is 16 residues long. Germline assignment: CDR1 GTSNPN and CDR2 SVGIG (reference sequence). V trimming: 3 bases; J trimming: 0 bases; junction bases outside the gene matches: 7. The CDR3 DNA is TGTGCCTGGAGGACCCGGGACAGGAACTCTGGAAACACCATATATTTT. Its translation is CAWRTRDRNSGNTIYF.

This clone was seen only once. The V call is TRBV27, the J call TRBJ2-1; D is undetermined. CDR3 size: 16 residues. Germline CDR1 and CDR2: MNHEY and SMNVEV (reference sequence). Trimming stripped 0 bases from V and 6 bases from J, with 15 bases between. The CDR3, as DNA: TGTGCCAGCAGTTTATCGGGCGATTCTAGATTCAATGAGCAGTTCTTC. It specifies CASSLSGDSRFNEQFF.

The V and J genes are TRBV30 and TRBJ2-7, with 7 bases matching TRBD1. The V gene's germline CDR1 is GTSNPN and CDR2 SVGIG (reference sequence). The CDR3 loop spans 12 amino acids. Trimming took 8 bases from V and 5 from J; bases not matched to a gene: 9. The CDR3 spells CARPGQFDEQYF. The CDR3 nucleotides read TGTGCCCGCCCGGGACAGTTCGACGAGCAGTACTTC.

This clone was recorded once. The CDR3 protein is CAWSAIGGGNEQYF. Here the CDR3 DNA reads TGTGCCTGGAGCGCCATCGGCGGGGGAAACGAGCAGTACTTC. The chain carries TRBV30 and TRBJ2-7; 7 nucleotides line up with TRBD2. The V and J ends lost 3 bases and 5 bases, in that order; junction bases with no gene match: 10. The CDR3 totals 14 residues. Germline V lookup: CDR1 GTSNPN, CDR2 SVGIG (reference sequence).

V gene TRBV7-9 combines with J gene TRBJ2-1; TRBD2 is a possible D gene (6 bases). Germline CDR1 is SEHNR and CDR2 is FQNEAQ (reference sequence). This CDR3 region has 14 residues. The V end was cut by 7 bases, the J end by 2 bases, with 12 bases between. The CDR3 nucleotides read TGTGCCAGCACCTCCCGCGGGGCCTACAATGAGCAGTTCTTC. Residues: CASTSRGAYNEQFF.

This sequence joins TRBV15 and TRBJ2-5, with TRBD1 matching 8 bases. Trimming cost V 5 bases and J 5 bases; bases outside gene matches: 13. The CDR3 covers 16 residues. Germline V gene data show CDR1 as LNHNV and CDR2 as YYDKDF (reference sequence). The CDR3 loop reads CATSRLNAGGAETQYF. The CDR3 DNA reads TGTGCCACCAGCCGACTGAACGCAGGGGGCGCGGAGACCCAGTACTTC.

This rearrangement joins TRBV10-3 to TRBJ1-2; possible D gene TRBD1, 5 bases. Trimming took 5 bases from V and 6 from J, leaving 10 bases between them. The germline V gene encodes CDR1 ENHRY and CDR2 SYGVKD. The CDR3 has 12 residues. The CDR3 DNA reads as TGTGCCATCAGTTGGGACGTAAATGGCTACACCTTC. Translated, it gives CAISWDVNGYTF.

Here the CDR3 DNA reads TGTGCCAGCTCACGGGACAGGGGGAACACTGAAGCTTTCTTT. Translating it yields CASSRDRGNTEAFF. The V gene is TRBV18, the J gene TRBJ1-1; 10 bases agree with TRBD1. The germline V gene has CDR1 KGHSH and CDR2 LQKENI. The CDR3 spans 14 residues. V was pared by 4 bases and J by 1 base, with 0 bases of the junction left unmatched.

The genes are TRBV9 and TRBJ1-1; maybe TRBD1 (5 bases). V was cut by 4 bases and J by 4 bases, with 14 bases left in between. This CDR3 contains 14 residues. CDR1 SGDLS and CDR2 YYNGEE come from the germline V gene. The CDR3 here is CASSPGGGGTEAFF. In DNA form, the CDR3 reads TGTGCCAGCAGCCCTGGGGGGGGAGGCACTGAAGCTTTCTTT.

CDR3: CASSLSVGALGYGYTF. The DNA for the CDR3 is TGCGCCAGCAGCTTGAGTGTGGGGGCTCTTGGCTATGGCTACACCTTC. The chain combines TRBV5-1 with TRBJ1-2, with TRBD1 as a possible D gene (6 bases). The V end was cut by 1 base, the J end by 4 bases, with 17 bases between. The CDR3 runs to 16 residues. The germline V gene encodes CDR1 SGHRS and CDR2 YFSETQ.

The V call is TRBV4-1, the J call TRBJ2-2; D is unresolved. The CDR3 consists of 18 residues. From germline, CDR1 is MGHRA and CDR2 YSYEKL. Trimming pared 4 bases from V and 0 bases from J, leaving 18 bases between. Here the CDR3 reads CASSLGPAGATNTGELFF. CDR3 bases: TGCGCCAGCAGCCTAGGCCCAGCAGGCGCTACGAACACCGGGGAGCTGTTTTTT.

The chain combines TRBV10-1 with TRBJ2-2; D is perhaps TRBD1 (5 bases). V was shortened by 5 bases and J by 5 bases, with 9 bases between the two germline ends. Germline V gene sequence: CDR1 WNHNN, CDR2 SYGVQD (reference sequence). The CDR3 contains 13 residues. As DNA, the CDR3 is TGCGCCAGCAGTTTCACAGGAACCGGGGAGCTGTTTTTT. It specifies CASSFTGTGELFF.

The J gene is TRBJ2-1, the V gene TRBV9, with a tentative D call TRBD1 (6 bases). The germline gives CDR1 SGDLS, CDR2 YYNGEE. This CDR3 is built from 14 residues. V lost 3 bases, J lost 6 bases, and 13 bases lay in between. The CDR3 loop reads CASSADGGRNEQFF. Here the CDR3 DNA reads TGTGCCAGCAGCGCCGATGGGGGCCGCAATGAGCAGTTCTTC.

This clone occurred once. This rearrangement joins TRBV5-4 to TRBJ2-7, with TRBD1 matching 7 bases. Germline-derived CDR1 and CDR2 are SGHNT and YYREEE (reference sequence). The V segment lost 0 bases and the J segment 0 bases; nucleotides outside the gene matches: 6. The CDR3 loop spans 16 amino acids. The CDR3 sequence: CASSLGGGQNSYEQYF. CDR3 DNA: TGTGCCAGCAGCTTGGGAGGGGGCCAAAACTCCTACGAGCAGTACTTC.

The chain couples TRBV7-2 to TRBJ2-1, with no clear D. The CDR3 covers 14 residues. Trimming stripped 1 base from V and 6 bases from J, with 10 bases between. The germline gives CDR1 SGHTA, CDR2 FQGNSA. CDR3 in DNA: TGTGCCAGCAGCTTAGGGGGATTACCCAATGAGCAGTTCTTC. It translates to CASSLGGLPNEQFF.

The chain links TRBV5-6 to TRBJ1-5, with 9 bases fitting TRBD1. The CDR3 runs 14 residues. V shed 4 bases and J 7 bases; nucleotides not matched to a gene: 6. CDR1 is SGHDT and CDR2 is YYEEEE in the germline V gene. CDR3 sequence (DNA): TGTGCCAGCAGCCGGGGACAGGGAAAACAGCCCCAGCATTTT. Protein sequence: CASSRGQGKQPQHF. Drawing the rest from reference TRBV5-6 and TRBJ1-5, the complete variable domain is DAGVTQSPTHLIKTRGQQVTLRCSPKSGHDTVSWYQQALGQGPQFIFQYYEEEERQRGNFPDRFSGHQFPNYSSELNVNALLLGDSALYLCASSRGQGKQPQHFGDGTRLSIL.